The sequence of this TCR beta chain was determined in a study of blood T cell repertoires in COVID-19. Study-level background: The analysed material was cDNA or gDNA that came from T cells, B-cell-depleted T cells, or PBMCs.

CDR1 LGHNT and CDR2 FRNRAP come from the germline V gene. This CDR3 region has 14 residues. Trimming pared 1 base from V and 8 bases from J, leaving 9 bases between. TCRdb's table, derived via immunoSEQ multiplex PCR, lists solely in-frame clones and lacks some. The table shows about 87,000 clones, with around nine tenths occurring only once. This clonotype was obtained from a man between 40 and 49 years old with acute or convalescent COVID-19. Sequencing was performed on peripheral blood. V and J are TRBV12-5 and TRBJ1-6, with D uncertain. The CDR3 spells CASGLANGYSPLHF. In DNA form, the CDR3 reads TGTGCTAGTGGTTTGGCCAACGGGTATTCACCCCTCCACTTT.